These T cell receptor beta chains were read from a single sample in a study of T cell responses to AZD1222 COVID-19 vaccine. Profiled with immunoSEQ multiplex PCR; TCRdb holds only in-frame clones, not every one. The table includes some 160,000 clones, about 88% detected once. The sample was peripheral blood, taken on day 0 of AZD1222 vaccination. Receptors were obtained from an adult in good health. Each CDR3 is given with its conserved first and last residue. Each record gives: J gene, CDR3 length, D gene, V gene, clone size, CDR3 protein, CDR3 DNA. The D gene is left open where the match is weak. Not all rows give a size; the values are once, few, many and, for expanded clones, a class.

J: TRBJ1-2; length: 15; D: -; V: TRBV27; size: -; CDR3: CASSLGGPSDYGYTF; DNA: TGTGCCAGCAGTTTAGGGGGACCGAGCGACTATGGCTACACCTTC
J: TRBJ1-1; length: 13; D: -; V: TRBV2; size: -; CDR3: CASSGGEVGEAFF; DNA: TGTGCCAGCAGTGGAGGGGAGGTTGGTGAAGCTTTCTTT
J: TRBJ1-4; length: 16; D: TRBD1; V: TRBV7-6; size: -; CDR3: CASSPPRGQGNEKLFF; DNA: TGTGCCAGCAGCCCTCCCCGGGGACAGGGTAATGAAAAACTGTTTTTT
J: TRBJ1-5; length: 15; D: -; V: TRBV7-2; size: -; CDR3: CASSSYRASNQPQHF; DNA: TGTGCCAGCAGCTCCTACAGGGCAAGCAATCAGCCCCAGCATTTT
J: TRBJ1-5; length: 15; D: -; V: TRBV4-3; size: -; CDR3: CASSQDLDSNQPQHF; DNA: TGCGCCAGCAGCCAAGATTTGGATAGCAATCAGCCCCAGCATTTT
J: TRBJ1-2; length: 14; D: TRBD1; V: TRBV11-2; size: -; CDR3: CASSPDRGSDGYTF; DNA: TGTGCCAGCAGCCCAGACAGGGGGTCGGATGGCTACACCTTC
J: TRBJ1-4; length: 12; D: -; V: TRBV6-5; size: -; CDR3: CASSYNGEKLFF; DNA: TGTGCCAGCAGTTACAATGGTGAAAAACTGTTTTTT
J: TRBJ2-3; length: 14; D: -; V: TRBV28; size: -; CDR3: CASTRDFTTDTQYF; DNA: TGTGCCAGCACCCGGGACTTCACCACAGATACGCAGTATTTT
J: TRBJ1-2; length: 13; D: -; V: TRBV25-1; size: -; CDR3: CASTPTGTFGYTF; DNA: TGTGCCAGCACGCCTACAGGGACTTTTGGCTACACCTTC
J: TRBJ1-6; length: 15; D: -; V: TRBV4-3; size: -; CDR3: CASSQESGRDSPLHF; DNA: TGCGCCAGCAGCCAAGAATCCGGGAGGGATTCACCCCTCCACTTT
J: TRBJ1-2; length: 16; D: TRBD1; V: TRBV7-4; size: -; CDR3: CASSSLTGKGLYGYTF; DNA: TGTGCCAGCAGCTCGTTGACAGGGAAGGGTTTGTATGGCTACACCTTC
J: TRBJ1-3; length: 15; D: TRBD1; V: TRBV4-2; size: -; CDR3: CASSQGTGSGNTIYF; DNA: TGTGCCAGCAGCCAAGGGACAGGCTCTGGAAACACCATATATTTT
J: TRBJ1-5; length: 14; D: -; V: TRBV6-5; size: once; CDR3: CASSYQPLGQPQHF; DNA: TGTGCCAGCAGTTACCAGCCCTTAGGTCAGCCCCAGCATTTT
J: TRBJ1-5; length: 16; D: -; V: TRBV19; size: -; CDR3: CASTQWGGRGNQPQHF; DNA: TGTGCCAGTACCCAATGGGGGGGTCGGGGCAATCAGCCCCAGCATTTT
J: TRBJ2-5; length: 14; D: -; V: TRBV7-9; size: -; CDR3: CASSPGSGQETQYF; DNA: TGTGCCAGCAGCCCGGGCTCAGGGCAAGAGACCCAGTACTTC
J: TRBJ2-2; length: 16; D: TRBD2; V: TRBV19; size: -; CDR3: CASHLGGGVGAGELFF; DNA: TGTGCCAGTCACCTTGGGGGGGGAGTGGGCGCCGGGGAGCTGTTTTTT
J: TRBJ2-5; length: 13; D: TRBD2; V: TRBV5-1; size: -; CDR3: CASSLGLAGTQYF; DNA: TGCGCCAGCAGCTTGGGACTAGCGGGGACCCAGTACTTC
J: TRBJ2-2; length: 15; D: TRBD1; V: TRBV5-1; size: -; CDR3: CASSLLTGTTGELFF; DNA: TGCGCCAGCAGCTTATTGACAGGGACCACCGGGGAGCTGTTTTTT
J: TRBJ1-5; length: 14; D: TRBD1; V: TRBV2; size: -; CDR3: CASTGQGANQPQHF; DNA: TGTGCCAGCACGGGGCAGGGGGCAAATCAGCCCCAGCATTTT
J: TRBJ1-3; length: 13; D: -; V: TRBV5-4; size: -; CDR3: CASSQGRDNTIYF; DNA: TGTGCCAGCAGCCAGGGTCGGGATAACACCATATATTTT
J: TRBJ1-2; length: 13; D: -; V: TRBV14; size: -; CDR3: CASSPNIGDGYTF; DNA: TGTGCCAGCAGCCCCAATATAGGAGATGGCTACACCTTC
J: TRBJ1-5; length: 16; D: -; V: TRBV5-8; size: -; CDR3: CASSLDSGYSNQPQHF; DNA: TGTGCCAGCAGCTTGGACTCAGGGTATAGCAATCAGCCCCAGCATTTT
J: TRBJ2-7; length: 13; D: -; V: TRBV11-3; size: -; CDR3: CASSSGPSYEQYF; DNA: TGTGCCAGCAGCTCGGGACCCTCCTACGAGCAGTACTTC
J: TRBJ1-6; length: 20; D: TRBD1; V: TRBV28; size: -; CDR3: CASASPHGQGPRSYNSPLHF; DNA: TGTGCCAGCGCATCCCCCCATGGACAGGGGCCCAGATCCTATAATTCACCCCTCCACTTT
J: TRBJ2-1; length: 14; D: -; V: TRBV6-2/TRBV6-3; size: -; CDR3: CASSSLLRTNEQFF; DNA: TGTGCCAGCAGCTCCCTGCTACGGACCAATGAGCAGTTCTTC
J: TRBJ1-1; length: 19; D: -; V: TRBV30; size: -; CDR3: CAWSVQGDYPSAQNTEAFF; DNA: TGTGCCTGGAGTGTACAGGGCGATTACCCCAGTGCCCAGAACACTGAAGCTTTCTTT
J: TRBJ1-1; length: 16; D: -; V: TRBV15; size: -; CDR3: CATSRDDQGVNTEAFF; DNA: TGTGCCACCAGCAGAGATGACCAGGGTGTGAACACTGAAGCTTTCTTT
J: TRBJ1-5; length: 16; D: -; V: TRBV5-6; size: -; CDR3: CASSFRQAGSNQPQHF; DNA: TGTGCCAGCAGCTTCCGACAGGCAGGGAGCAATCAGCCCCAGCATTTT
J: TRBJ1-1; length: 14; D: -; V: TRBV6-5; size: -; CDR3: CASSYSGVNTEAFF; DNA: TGTGCCAGCAGTTACTCGGGAGTGAACACTGAAGCTTTCTTT
J: TRBJ2-5; length: 15; D: TRBD2; V: TRBV5-6; size: -; CDR3: CASSTGLAVQETQYF; DNA: TGTGCCAGCAGCACGGGACTAGCAGTTCAAGAGACCCAGTACTTC
J: TRBJ2-3; length: 15; D: -; V: TRBV5-1; size: -; CDR3: CASSLIGRATDTQYF; DNA: TGCGCCAGCAGCTTGATAGGCAGGGCCACAGATACGCAGTATTTT
J: TRBJ2-7; length: 14; D: -; V: TRBV28; size: -; CDR3: CASKDPVGRYEQYF; DNA: TGTGCCAGCAAGGACCCAGTGGGAAGGTACGAGCAGTACTTC
J: TRBJ1-6; length: 19; D: TRBD1; V: TRBV28; size: -; CDR3: CASSPGTVKSNSYNSPLHF; DNA: TGTGCCAGCAGCCCCGGGACAGTGAAGTCTAACTCCTATAATTCACCCCTCCACTTT
J: TRBJ2-5; length: 18; D: TRBD2; V: TRBV5-5; size: -; CDR3: CASSPIPLAGIRQETQYF; DNA: TGTGCCAGCAGCCCCATCCCGCTAGCGGGGATACGACAAGAGACCCAGTACTTC
J: TRBJ2-7; length: 15; D: TRBD2; V: TRBV28; size: -; CDR3: CASSFSGGSSYEQYF; DNA: TGTGCCAGCAGTTTTTCCGGGGGGTCCTCCTACGAGCAGTACTTC
J: TRBJ1-2; length: 13; D: -; V: TRBV6-5; size: -; CDR3: CASSPTSTYGYTF; DNA: TGTGCCAGCAGTCCCACCTCGACCTATGGCTACACCTTC